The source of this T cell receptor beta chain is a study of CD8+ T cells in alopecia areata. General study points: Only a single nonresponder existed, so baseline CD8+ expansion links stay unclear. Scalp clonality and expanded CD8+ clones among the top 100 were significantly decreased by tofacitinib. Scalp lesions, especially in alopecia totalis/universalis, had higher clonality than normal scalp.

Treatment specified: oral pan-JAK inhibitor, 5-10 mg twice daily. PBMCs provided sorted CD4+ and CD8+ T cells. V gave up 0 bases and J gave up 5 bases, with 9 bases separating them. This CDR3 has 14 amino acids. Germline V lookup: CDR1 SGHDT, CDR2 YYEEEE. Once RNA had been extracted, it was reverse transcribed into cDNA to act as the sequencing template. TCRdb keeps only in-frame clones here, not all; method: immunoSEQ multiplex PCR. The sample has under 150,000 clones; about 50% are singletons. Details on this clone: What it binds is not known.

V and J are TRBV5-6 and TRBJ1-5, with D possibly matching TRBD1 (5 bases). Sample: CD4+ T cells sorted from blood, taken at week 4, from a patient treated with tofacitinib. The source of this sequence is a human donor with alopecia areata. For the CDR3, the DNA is TGTGCCAGCAGCTTGGGGGCAGGGTATCAGCCCCAGCATTTT. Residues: CASSLGAGYQPQHF.